This T cell receptor beta chain is from a study of OX40 agonist ivuxolimab in advanced cancers. Assay used: immunoSEQ multiplex PCR; TCRdb lists only in-frame clones, some missing. The repertoire includes around 100,000 clones, around 89% of them detected once, and around 0.16% sits in the top ten. The V end lost 7 bases, the J end lost 0 bases, and 10 bases lay between the germline ends. This CDR3 has 14 amino acids. CDR1 LNHDA and CDR2 SQIVND come from the germline V gene (reference sequence). The V gene is TRBV19, the J gene TRBJ1-5, with D unclear. This TCR derives from an adult with an advanced solid tumor such as melanoma, head and neck, liver or kidney cancer. Sequencing was performed on CD4+ or CD8+ T cells sorted from blood, taken in a trial of the OX40 agonist ivuxolimab. The CDR3 bases are TGTGCCAGTACGTTTGTAGTTAGCAATCAGCCCCAGCATTTT. It encodes CASTFVVSNQPQHF.